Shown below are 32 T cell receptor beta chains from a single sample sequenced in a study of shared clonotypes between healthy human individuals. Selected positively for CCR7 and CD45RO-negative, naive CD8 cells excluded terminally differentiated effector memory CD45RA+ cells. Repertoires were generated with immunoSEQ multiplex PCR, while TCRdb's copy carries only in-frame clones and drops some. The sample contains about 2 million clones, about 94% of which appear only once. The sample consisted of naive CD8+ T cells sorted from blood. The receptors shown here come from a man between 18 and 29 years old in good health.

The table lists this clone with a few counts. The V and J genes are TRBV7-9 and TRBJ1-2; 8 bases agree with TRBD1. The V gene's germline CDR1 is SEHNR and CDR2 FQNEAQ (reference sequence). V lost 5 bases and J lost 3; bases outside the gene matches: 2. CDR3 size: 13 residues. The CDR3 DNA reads TGTGCCAGCAGCGAGACAGGGGACTATGGCTACACCTTC. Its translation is CASSETGDYGYTF.

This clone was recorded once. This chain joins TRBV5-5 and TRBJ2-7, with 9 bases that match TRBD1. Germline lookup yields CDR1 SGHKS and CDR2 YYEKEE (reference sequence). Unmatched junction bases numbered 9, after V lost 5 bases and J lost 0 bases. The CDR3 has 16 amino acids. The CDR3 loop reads CASSFLGQGSSYEQYF. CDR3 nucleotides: TGTGCCAGCAGTTTTCTCGGACAGGGGTCCTCCTACGAGCAGTACTTC.

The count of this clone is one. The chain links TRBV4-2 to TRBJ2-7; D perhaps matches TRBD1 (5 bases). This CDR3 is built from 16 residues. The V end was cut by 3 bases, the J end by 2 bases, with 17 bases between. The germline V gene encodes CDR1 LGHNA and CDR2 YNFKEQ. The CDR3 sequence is CASSQSAVTETYEQYF. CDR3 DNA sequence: TGTGCCAGCAGCCAGTCGGCGGTGACAGAGACCTACGAGCAGTACTTC.

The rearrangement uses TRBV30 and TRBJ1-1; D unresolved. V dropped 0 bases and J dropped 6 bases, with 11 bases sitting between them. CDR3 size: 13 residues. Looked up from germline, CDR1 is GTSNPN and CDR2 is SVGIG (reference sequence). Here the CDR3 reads CAWSVGFGAEAFF. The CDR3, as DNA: TGTGCCTGGAGTGTGGGATTTGGGGCTGAAGCTTTCTTT.

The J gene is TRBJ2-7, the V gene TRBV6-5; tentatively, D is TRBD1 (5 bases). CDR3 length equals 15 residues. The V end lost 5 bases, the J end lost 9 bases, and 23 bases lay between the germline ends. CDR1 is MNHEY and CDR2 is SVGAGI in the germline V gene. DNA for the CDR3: TGTGCCAGCAGTCGTCGTCCAGGGTTCATACACGGGCAGTACTTC. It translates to CASSRRPGFIHGQYF.

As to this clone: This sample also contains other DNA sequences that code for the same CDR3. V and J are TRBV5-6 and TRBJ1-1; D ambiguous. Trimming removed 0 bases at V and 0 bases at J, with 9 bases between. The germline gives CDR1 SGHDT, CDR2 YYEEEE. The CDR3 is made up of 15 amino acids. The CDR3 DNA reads TGTGCCAGCAGCTTGGGGGCAACTATGAACACTGAAGCTTTCTTT. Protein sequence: CASSLGATMNTEAFF.

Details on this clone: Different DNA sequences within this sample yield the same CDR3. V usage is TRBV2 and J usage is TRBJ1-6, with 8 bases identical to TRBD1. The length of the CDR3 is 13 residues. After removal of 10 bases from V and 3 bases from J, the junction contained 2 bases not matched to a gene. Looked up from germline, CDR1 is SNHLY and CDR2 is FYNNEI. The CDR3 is CATTGDYNSPLHF. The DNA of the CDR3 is TGTGCCACGACAGGGGACTATAATTCACCCCTCCACTTT.

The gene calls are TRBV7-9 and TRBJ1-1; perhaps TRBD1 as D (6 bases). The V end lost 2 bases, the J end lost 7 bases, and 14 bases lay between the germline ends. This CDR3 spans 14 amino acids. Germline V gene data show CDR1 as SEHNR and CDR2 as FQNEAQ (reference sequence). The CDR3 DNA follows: TGTGCCAGCAGCTTAAATCCGGGAGGGGGTGAAGCTTTCTTT. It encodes CASSLNPGGGEAFF.

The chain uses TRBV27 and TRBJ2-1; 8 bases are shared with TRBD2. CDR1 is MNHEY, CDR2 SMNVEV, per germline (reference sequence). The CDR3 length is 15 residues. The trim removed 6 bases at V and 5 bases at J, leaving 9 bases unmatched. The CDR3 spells CASSRIAGRDNEQFF. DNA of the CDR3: TGTGCCAGCAGCCGAATAGCGGGGAGGGACAATGAGCAGTTCTTC.

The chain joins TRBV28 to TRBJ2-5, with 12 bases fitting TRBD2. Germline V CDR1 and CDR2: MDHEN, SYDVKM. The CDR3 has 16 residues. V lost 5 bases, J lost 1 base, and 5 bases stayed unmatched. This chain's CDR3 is CASSELAGGPQETQYF. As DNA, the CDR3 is TGTGCCAGCAGTGAACTAGCGGGGGGCCCCCAAGAGACCCAGTACTTC.

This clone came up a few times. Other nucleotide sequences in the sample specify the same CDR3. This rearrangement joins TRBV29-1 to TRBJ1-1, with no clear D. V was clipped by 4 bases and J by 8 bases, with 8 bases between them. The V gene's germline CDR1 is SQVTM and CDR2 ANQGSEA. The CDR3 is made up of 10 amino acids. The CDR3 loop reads CSVGQSEAFF. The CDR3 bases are TGCAGCGTTGGGCAGTCCGAAGCTTTCTTT. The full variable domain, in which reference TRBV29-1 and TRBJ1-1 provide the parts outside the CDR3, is SAVISQKPSRDICQRGTSLTIQCQVDSQVTMMFWYRQQPGQSLTLIATANQGSEATYESGFVIDKFPISRPNLTFSTLTVSNMSPEDSSIYLCSVGQSEAFFGQGTRLTVV.

The CDR3 is CASRPTSGGLYEQYF. The CDR3 coding sequence is TGTGCCAGCAGACCAACTAGCGGGGGCCTCTACGAGCAGTACTTC. The genes are TRBV28 and TRBJ2-7; 11 bases line up with TRBD2. Unmatched junction bases numbered 7, after V lost 6 bases and J lost 3 bases. The CDR3 is made up of 15 amino acids. CDR1 MDHEN and CDR2 SYDVKM come from the germline V gene.

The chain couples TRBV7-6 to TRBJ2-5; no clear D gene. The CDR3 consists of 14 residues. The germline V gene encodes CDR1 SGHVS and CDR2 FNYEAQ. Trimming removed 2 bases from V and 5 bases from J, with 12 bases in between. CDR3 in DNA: TGTGCCAGCAGCTTATCCCCCGGGTGGGAGACCCAGTACTTC. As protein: CASSLSPGWETQYF.

As DNA, the CDR3 is TGTGCCAGCAGCTTGGCAGCGGGAGAGGGGAATGAGCAGTTCTTC. Residues: CASSLAAGEGNEQFF. The gene calls are TRBV5-4 and TRBJ2-1; 8 bases fit TRBD2. V shed 0 bases, J shed 7 bases, and the junction held 6 bases outside the gene matches. CDR1 and CDR2 (germline): SGHNT, YYREEE (reference sequence). This CDR3 has 15 amino acids.

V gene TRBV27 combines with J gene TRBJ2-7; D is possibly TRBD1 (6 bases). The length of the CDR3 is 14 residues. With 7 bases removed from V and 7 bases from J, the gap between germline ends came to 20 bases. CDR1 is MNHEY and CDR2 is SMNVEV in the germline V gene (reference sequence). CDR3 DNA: TGTGCCAGCACACTATCAGGCTCCCAGGGGGAGCAGTACTTC. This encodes CASTLSGSQGEQYF.

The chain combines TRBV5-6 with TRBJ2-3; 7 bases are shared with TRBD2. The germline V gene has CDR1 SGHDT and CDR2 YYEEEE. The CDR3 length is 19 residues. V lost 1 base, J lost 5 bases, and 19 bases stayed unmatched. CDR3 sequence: CASSLLLAGFTNGRDTQYF. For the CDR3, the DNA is TGTGCCAGCAGCTTGTTGTTAGCGGGTTTTACCAACGGCAGAGATACGCAGTATTTT. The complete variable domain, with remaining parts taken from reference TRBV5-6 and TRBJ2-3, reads DAGVTQSPTHLIKTRGQQVTLRCSPKSGHDTVSWYQQALGQGPQFIFQYYEEEERQRGNFPDRFSGHQFPNYSSELNVNALLLGDSALYLCASSLLLAGFTNGRDTQYFGPGTRLTVL.

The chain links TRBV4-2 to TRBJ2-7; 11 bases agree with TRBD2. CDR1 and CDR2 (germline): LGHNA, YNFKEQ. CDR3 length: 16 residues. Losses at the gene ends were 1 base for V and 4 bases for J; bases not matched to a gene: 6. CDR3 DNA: TGTGCCAGCAGCCAAGCACCGGGACTAGCGGCTTACGAGCAGTACTTC. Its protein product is CASSQAPGLAAYEQYF.

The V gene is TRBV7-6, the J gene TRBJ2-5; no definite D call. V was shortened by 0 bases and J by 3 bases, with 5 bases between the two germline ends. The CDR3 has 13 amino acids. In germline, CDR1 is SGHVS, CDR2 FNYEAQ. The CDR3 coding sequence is TGTGCCAGCAGCTTAGCCATCGAAGAGACCCAGTACTTC. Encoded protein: CASSLAIEETQYF.

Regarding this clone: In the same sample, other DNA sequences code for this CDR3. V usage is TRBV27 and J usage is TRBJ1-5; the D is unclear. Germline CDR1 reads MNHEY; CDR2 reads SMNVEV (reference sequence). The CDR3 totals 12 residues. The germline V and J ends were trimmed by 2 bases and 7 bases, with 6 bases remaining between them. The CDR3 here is CASSLGGQPQHF. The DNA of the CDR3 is TGTGCCAGCAGTTTAGGTGGGCAGCCCCAGCATTTT.

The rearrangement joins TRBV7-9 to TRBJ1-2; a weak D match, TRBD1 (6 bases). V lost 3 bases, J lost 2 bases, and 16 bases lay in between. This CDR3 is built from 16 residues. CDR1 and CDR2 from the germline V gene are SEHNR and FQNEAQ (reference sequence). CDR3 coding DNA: TGTGCCAGCAGCTTGTCGGTCGGGGGCAGAAACTATGGCTACACCTTC. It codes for CASSLSVGGRNYGYTF. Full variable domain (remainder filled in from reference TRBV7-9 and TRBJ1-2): DTGVSQNPRHKITKRGQNVTFRCDPISEHNRLYWYRQTLGQGPEFLTYFQNEAQLEKSRLLSDRFSAERPKGSFSTLEIQRTEQGDSAMYLCASSLSVGGRNYGYTFGSGTRLTVV.

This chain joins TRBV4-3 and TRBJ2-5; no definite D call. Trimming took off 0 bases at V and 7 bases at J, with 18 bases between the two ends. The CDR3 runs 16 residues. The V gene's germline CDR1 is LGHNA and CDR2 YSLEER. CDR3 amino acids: CASSQDTETPLGTQYF. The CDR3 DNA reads TGCGCCAGCAGCCAAGATACCGAGACCCCCTTAGGGACCCAGTACTTC.

The CDR3: CASSPAWTGVTGELFF. In nucleotides, the CDR3 is TGTGCCAGCAGCCCGGCGTGGACAGGGGTCACCGGGGAGCTGTTTTTT. The J gene is TRBJ2-2, the V gene TRBV5-6, with 9 bases matching TRBD1. The CDR3 contains 16 residues. CDR1 and CDR2 (germline): SGHDT, YYEEEE. Germline trimming cut 4 bases from V and 4 bases from J; bases unmatched to any gene: 8.

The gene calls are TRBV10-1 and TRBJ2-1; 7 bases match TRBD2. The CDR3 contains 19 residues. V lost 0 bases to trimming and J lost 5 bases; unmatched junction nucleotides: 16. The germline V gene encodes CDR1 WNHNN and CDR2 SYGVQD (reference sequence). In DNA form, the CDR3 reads TGCGCCAGCAGTGAGTCCATAGAGGAGGGAGCGGGAAGGCACAATGAGCAGTTCTTC. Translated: CASSESIEEGAGRHNEQFF.

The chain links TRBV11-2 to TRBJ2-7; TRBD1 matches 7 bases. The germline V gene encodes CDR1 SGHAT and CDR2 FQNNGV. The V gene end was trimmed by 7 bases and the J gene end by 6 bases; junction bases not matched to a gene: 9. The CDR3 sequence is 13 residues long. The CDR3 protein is CASTLTGWSEQYF. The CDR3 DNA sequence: TGTGCCAGCACGCTGACAGGGTGGAGCGAGCAGTACTTC.

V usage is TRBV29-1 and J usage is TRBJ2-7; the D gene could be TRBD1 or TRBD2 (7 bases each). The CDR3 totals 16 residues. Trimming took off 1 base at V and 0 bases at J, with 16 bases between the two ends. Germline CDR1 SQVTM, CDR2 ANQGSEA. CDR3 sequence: CSVEGTGEGSSYEQYF. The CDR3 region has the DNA TGCAGCGTTGAAGGAACAGGGGAGGGAAGCTCCTACGAGCAGTACTTC.

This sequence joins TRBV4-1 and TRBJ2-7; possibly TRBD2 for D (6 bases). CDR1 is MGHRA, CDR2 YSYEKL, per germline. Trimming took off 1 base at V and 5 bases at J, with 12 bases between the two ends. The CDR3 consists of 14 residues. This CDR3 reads CASSQGRGFDEQYF. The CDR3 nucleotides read TGCGCCAGCAGCCAAGGGCGGGGCTTTGACGAGCAGTACTTC.

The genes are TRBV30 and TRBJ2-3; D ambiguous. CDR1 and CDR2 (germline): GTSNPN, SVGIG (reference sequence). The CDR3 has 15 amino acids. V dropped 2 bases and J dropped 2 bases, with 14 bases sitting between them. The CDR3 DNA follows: TGTGCCTGGAGTCCCCTACAGATGCACACAGATACGCAGTATTTT. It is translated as CAWSPLQMHTDTQYF.

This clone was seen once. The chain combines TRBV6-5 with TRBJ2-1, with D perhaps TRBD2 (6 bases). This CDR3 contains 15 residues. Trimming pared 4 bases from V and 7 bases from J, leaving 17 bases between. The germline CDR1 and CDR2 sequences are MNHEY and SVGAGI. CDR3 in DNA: TGTGCCAGCAGTTGGATGGGGGAGGAAGGAAATGAGCAGTTCTTC. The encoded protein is CASSWMGEEGNEQFF.

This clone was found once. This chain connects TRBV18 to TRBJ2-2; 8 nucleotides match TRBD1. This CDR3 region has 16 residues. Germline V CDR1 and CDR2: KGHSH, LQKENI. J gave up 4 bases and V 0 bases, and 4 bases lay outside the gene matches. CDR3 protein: CASSPPRQGATGELFF. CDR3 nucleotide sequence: TGTGCCAGCTCACCACCGCGGCAGGGGGCCACCGGGGAGCTGTTTTTT.

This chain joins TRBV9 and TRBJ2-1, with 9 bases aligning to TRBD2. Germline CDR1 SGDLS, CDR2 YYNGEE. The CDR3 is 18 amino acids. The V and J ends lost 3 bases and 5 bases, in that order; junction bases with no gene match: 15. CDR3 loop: CASSGDLPGSSGDNEQFF. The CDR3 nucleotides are TGTGCCAGCAGCGGAGACTTACCTGGGTCTAGCGGGGACAATGAGCAGTTCTTC.

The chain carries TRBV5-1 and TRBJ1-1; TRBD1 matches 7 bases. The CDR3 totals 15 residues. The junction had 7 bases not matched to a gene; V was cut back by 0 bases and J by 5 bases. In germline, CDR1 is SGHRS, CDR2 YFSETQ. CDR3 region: CASSLGSQGGTEAFF. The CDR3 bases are TGCGCCAGCAGCTTGGGGAGCCAGGGGGGTACTGAAGCTTTCTTT.

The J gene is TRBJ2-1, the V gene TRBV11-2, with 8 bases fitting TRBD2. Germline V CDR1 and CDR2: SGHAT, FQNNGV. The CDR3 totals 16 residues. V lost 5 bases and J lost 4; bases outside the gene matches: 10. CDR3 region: CASSGSGSRMYNEQFF. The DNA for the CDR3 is TGTGCCAGCAGCGGGAGCGGGAGCCGTATGTACAATGAGCAGTTCTTC.